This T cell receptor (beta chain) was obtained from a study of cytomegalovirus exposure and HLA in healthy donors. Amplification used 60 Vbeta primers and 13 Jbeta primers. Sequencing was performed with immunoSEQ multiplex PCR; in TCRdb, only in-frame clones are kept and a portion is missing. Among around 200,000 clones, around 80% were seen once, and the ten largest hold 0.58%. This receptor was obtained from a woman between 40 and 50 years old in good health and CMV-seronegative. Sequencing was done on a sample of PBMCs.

The CDR3 spells CASSSWTGGGREAFF. In DNA form, the CDR3 reads TGTGCCAGCAGCTCTTGGACAGGGGGAGGAAGAGAAGCTTTCTTT. The chain couples TRBV5-6 to TRBJ1-1; 10 bases align to TRBD1. The CDR3 has 15 amino acids. Per germline, CDR1 SGHDT and CDR2 YYEEEE. Trimming took 3 bases from V and 8 from J; bases not matched to a gene: 10.